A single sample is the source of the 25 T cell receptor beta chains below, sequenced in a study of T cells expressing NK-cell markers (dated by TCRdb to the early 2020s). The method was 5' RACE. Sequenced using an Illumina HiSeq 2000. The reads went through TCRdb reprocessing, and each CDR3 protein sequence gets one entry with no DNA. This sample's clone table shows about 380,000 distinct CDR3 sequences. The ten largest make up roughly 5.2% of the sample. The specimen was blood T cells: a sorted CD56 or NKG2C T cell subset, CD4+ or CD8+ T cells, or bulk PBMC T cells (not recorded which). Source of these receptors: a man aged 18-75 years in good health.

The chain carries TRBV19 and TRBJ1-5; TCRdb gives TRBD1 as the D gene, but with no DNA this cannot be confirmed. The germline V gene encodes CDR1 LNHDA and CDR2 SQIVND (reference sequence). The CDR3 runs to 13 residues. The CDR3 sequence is CASTRQGVQPQHF.

CDR3 loop: CASLTWDRAHYEQYF. The chain joins TRBV19 to TRBJ2-7; no DNA is available, so the TRBD1 call from TCRdb remains unchecked. Per germline, CDR1 LNHDA and CDR2 SQIVND (reference sequence). The CDR3 contains 15 residues.

The CDR3: CASSKRQPEDYGYTF. The V gene is TRBV6-1, the J gene TRBJ1-2; TCRdb proposes TRBD1, but this gene call is untestable without DNA. Germline values: CDR1 MNHNS, CDR2 SASEGT. The CDR3 is 15 residues long.

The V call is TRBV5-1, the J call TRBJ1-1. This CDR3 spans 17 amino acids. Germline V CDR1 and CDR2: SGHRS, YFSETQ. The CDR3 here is CASSSLGSYSKDTEAFF.

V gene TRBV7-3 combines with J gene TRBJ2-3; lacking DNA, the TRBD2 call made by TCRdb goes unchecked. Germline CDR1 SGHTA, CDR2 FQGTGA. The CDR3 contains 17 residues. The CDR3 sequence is CASSLMRGTSETDTQYF. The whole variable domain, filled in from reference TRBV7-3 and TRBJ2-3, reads GAGVSQTPSNKVTEKGKYVELRCDPISGHTALYWYRQSLGQGPEFLIYFQGTGAADDSGLPNDRFFAVRPEGSVSTLKIQRTERGDSAVYLCASSLMRGTSETDTQYFGPGTRLTVL.

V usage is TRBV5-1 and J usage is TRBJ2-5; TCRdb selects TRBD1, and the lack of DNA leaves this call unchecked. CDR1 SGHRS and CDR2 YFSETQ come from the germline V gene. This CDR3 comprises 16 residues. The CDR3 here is CASNRLSGGTQETQYF.

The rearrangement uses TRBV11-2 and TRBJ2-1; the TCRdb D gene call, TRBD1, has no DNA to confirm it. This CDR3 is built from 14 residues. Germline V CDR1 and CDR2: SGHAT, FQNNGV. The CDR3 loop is CASTQDRVANEQFF. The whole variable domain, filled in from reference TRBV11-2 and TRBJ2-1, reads EAGVAQSPRYKIIEKRQSVAFWCNPISGHATLYWYQQILGQGPKLLIQFQNNGVVDDSQLPKDRFSAERLKGVDSTLKIQPAKLEDSAVYLCASTQDRVANEQFFGPGTRLTVL.

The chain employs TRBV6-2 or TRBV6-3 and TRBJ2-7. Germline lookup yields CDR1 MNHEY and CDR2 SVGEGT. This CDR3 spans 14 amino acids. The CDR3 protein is CASSSVVSSYEQYF.

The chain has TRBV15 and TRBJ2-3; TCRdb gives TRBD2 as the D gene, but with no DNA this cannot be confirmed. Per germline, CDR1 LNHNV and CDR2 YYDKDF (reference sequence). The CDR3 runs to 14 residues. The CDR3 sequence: CATLAGVSTDTQYF.

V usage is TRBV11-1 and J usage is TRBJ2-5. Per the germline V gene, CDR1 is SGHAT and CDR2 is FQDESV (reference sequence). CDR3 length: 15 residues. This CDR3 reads CASSLAGSMRETQYF.

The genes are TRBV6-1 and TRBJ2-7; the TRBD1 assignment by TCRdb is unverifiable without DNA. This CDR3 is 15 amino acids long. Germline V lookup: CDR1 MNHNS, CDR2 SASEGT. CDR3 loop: CASSVRWADSYEQYF.

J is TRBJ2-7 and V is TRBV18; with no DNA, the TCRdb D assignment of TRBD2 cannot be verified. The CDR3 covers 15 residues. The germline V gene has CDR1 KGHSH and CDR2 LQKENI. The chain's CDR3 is CASSPVAGGSYEQYF.

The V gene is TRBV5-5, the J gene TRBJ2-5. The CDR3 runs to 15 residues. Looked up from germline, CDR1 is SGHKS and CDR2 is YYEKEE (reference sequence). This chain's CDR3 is CASSSGVLTRETQYF.

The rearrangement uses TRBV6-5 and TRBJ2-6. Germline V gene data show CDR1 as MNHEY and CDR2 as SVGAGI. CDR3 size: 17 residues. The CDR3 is CASSYTQHSSGANVLTF.

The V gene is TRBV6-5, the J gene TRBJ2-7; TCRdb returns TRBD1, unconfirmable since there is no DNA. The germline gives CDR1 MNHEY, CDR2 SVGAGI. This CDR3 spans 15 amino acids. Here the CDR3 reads CASSYPGTPPYEQYF.

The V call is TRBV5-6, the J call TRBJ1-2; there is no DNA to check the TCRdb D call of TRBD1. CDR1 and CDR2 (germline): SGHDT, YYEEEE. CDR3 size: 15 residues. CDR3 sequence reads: CASSGTGMANYGYTF.

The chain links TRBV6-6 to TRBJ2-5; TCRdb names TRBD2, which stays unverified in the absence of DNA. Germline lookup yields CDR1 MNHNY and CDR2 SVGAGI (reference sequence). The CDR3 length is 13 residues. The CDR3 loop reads CASSSGVLVSQYF.

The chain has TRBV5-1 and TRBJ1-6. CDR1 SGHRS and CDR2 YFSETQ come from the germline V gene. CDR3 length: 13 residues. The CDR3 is CASMRGLGSPLHF.

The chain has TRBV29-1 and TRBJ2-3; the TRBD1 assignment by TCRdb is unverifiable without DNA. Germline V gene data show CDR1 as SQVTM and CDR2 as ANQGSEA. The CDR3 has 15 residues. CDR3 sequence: CSVRRGRSSADTQYF.

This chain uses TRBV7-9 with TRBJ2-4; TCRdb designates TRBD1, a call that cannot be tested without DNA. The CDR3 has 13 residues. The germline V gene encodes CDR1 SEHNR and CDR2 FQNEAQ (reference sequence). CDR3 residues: CASSLGAGNIQYF. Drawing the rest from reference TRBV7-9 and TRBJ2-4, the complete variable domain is DTGVSQNPRHKITKRGQNVTFRCDPISEHNRLYWYRQTLGQGPEFLTYFQNEAQLEKSRLLSDRFSAERPKGSFSTLEIQRTEQGDSAMYLCASSLGAGNIQYFGAGTRLSVL.

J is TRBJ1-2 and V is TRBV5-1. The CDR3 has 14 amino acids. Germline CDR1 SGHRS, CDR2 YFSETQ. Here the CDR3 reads CASSPAGPNYGYTF.

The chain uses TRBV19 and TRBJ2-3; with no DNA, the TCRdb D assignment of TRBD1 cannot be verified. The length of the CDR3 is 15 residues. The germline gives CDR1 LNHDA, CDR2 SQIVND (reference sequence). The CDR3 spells CASSRTGFGTDTQYF. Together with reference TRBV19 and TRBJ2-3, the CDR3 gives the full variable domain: DGGITQSPKYLFRKEGQNVTLSCEQNLNHDAMYWYRQDPGQGLRLIYYSQIVNDFQKGDIAEGYSVSREKKESFPLTVTSAQKNPTAFYLCASSRTGFGTDTQYFGPGTRLTVL.

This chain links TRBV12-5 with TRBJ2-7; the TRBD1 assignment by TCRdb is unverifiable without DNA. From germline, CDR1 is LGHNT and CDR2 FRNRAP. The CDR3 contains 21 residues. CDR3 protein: CASGPTRDRPDLDFSSYEQYF.

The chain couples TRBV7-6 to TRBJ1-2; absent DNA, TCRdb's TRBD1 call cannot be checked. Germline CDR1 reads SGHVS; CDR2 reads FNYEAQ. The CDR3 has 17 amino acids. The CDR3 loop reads CASSARVDRGLHGGYTF.

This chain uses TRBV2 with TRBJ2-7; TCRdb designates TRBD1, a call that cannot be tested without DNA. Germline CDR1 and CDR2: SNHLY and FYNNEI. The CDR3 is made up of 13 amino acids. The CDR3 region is CATSLQGYSEQYF.